These T cell receptor beta chains were read from a single sample in a study of vaccination effects on CD4 cells after COVID-19. Here immunoSEQ multiplex PCR was the method, and the copy in TCRdb shows in-frame clones only, minus some. This table holds under 25,000 clones, approximately 74% found once. No cognate antigen is known for these TCRs. The sample consisted of CD4+ T cells from PBMCs cultured with SARS-CoV-2 spike peptides, taken before COVID-19 vaccination. These receptors were taken from a human donor who had a prior SARS-CoV-2 infection. The CDR3 runs from the conserved cysteine through the conserved F or W. A D gene is named only where the DNA matches it firmly. Only some rows state a clone size, as once, few, many or a class for expanded clones.

>.|TRBV11-3|TRBJ2-2|.
TGTGCCAGCAGCTCCCAGGGCGCCGGGGAGCTGTTTTTT
CASSSQGAGELFF
>.|TRBV7-2|TRBJ2-5|TRBD1
TGTGCCAGCAACCGACAGGGGGGTCGAGAGACCCAGTACTTC
CASNRQGGRETQYF
>.|TRBV5-8|TRBJ1-3|.
TGTGCCAGCGCCCGGGGGGGGCGAACATCTGGAAACACCATATATTTT
CASARGGRTSGNTIYF
>.|TRBV7-3|TRBJ2-2|TRBD2
TGTGCCAGCAGCCCCATAGCGGGGGGGCTCACCGGGGAGCTGTTTTTT
CASSPIAGGLTGELFF
>.|TRBV3-1/TRBV3-2|TRBJ2-1|.
TGTGCCAGCAGCCATTTCTCCTACAATGAGCAGTTCTTC
CASSHFSYNEQFF
>.|TRBV5-1|TRBJ1-2|.
TGCGCCAGCAGCTTGGAAGGTTATGGGAACTATGGCTACACCTTC
CASSLEGYGNYGYTF
>.|TRBV30|TRBJ2-7|.
TGTGCCTGGACCCCGGGTGAAGCCTACGAGCAGTACTTC
CAWTPGEAYEQYF
>.|TRBV9|TRBJ2-1|.
TGTGCCAGCAGCGTATCTAGCCACAATGAGCAGTTCTTC
CASSVSSHNEQFF
>few|TRBV4-1|TRBJ1-1|TRBD1
TGCGCCAGCAGCCAAGATCAGGGGGCCCCTGAAGCTTTCTTT
CASSQDQGAPEAFF
>.|TRBV29-1|TRBJ2-7|TRBD2
TGCAGCGTTGCGGGGGGGGCGTTTCCGTACGAGCAGTACTTC
CSVAGGAFPYEQYF
>once|TRBV5-1|TRBJ2-3|TRBD2
TGCGCCAGCAGCTTGGGCCTAGCGGGGCGGGCAGATACGCAGTATTTT
CASSLGLAGRADTQYF
>.|TRBV25-1|TRBJ2-5|.
TGTGCCAGCAGCCCTCTACAGGGTTGGGAGACCCAGTACTTC
CASSPLQGWETQYF
>.|TRBV7-2|TRBJ1-2|.
TGTGCCAGCAGCTCTAGGGTAACGAACGTTAACTATGGCTACACCTTC
CASSSRVTNVNYGYTF
>.|TRBV18|TRBJ1-5|.
TGTGCCAGCTCGGGGATGGGCGATCAGCCCCAGCATTTT
CASSGMGDQPQHF
>.|TRBV2|TRBJ2-3|.
TGTGCCATTCAGGGAAACACAGATACGCAGTATTTT
CAIQGNTDTQYF
>.|TRBV6-6|TRBJ1-6|.
TGTGCCAGCAGTCGTACAGGGATGAGCTCCTATAATTCACCCCTCCACTTT
CASSRTGMSSYNSPLHF
>few|TRBV5-4|TRBJ2-1|.
TGTGCCAGCAGCCACGTAAGGGGGGACAATGAGCAGTTCTTC
CASSHVRGDNEQFF
>once|TRBV6-5|TRBJ2-5|TRBD2
TGTGCCAGCACTTGGGGGGGGGAGACCCAGTACTTC
CASTWGGETQYF
>few|TRBV19|TRBJ2-6|.
TGTGCCAGTGGGCTGCGCTCTGGGGCCAACGTCCTGACTTTC
CASGLRSGANVLTF
>few|TRBV2|TRBJ2-7|.
TGTGCCAGCAGATACGACAAGACGAGCTCCTACGAGCAGTACTTC
CASRYDKTSSYEQYF
>.|TRBV13|TRBJ2-7|.
TGTGCCAGCAGCTTAGGCCACACTAGCTACGAGCAGTACTTC
CASSLGHTSYEQYF
>.|TRBV5-4|TRBJ2-5|TRBD2
TGTGCCAGCAGTCCAAATAGCGGGAATCAAGAGACCCAGTACTTC
CASSPNSGNQETQYF
>few|TRBV16|TRBJ1-2|.
TGTGCCAGCAGCCTCTATGGACAGTTCACCTTC
CASSLYGQFTF
>once|TRBV3-1/TRBV3-2|TRBJ2-1|TRBD2
TGTGCCAGCAGCCAGACTCCCAGGACTAGCGGGAGGAATGAGCAGTTCTTC
CASSQTPRTSGRNEQFF
>.|TRBV2|TRBJ1-2|.
TGTGCCACTTCAGGGTTTCCTCTTTATGGCTACACCTTC
CATSGFPLYGYTF
>.|TRBV12-3/TRBV12-4|TRBJ2-5|.
TGTGCCAGCAGCCTGACCGAGACCCAGTACTTC
CASSLTETQYF
>.|TRBV10-3|TRBJ1-5|.
TGTGCCATCAGCCCCAACAATCAGCCCCAGCATTTT
CAISPNNQPQHF
>.|TRBV4-2|TRBJ2-4|TRBD1
TGTGCCAGCAGCCCACGCCCAAAGGGACAGGGGGAAGGAGGCAGCTACATTCAGTACTTC
CASSPRPKGQGEGGSYIQYF
>medium-sized|TRBV3-1/TRBV3-2|TRBJ2-5|TRBD2
TGTGCCAGCAGCCAAGATCCGGGACGGGAGGGCCGGGAGACCCAGTACTTC
CASSQDPGREGRETQYF
>.|TRBV6-5|TRBJ1-2|TRBD1
TGTGCCAGCAGCCTCCAGGGGGCTAACTATGGCTACACCTTC
CASSLQGANYGYTF
>.|TRBV10-3|TRBJ1-3|.
TGTGCCATCAGTGGGACGGCGACCTCTGGAAACACCATATATTTT
CAISGTATSGNTIYF
>.|TRBV24-1|TRBJ2-2|TRBD1
TGTGCCACCAGTGATTTGTCAGGGGGCATTTGGAACACCGGGGAGCTGTTTTTT
CATSDLSGGIWNTGELFF
>.|TRBV4-3|TRBJ1-2|.
TGCGCCAGCAGCCAATCTCCTTCCGAGGAGGGTGGCTACACCTTC
CASSQSPSEEGGYTF
>.|TRBV6-1|TRBJ1-5|TRBD1
TGTGCCAGCAGTGAAGGGGGGACAGGGGGCTATCAGCCCCAGCATTTT
CASSEGGTGGYQPQHF
>.|TRBV5-1|TRBJ2-1|.
TGCGCCAGCAGCCTGGCGGGCTCGTACGGGAATGAGCAGTTCTTC
CASSLAGSYGNEQFF
>.|TRBV7-9|TRBJ1-6|TRBD1
TGTGCCAGCAGCTCCAACGACAGGGTTAATTCACCCCTCCACTTT
CASSSNDRVNSPLHF
>.|TRBV5-1|TRBJ2-1|TRBD2
TGCGCCAGCAGCTTGGGTCTTGCGGGAGAGAGGTACAATGAGCAGTTCTTC
CASSLGLAGERYNEQFF
>.|TRBV29-1|TRBJ1-2|.
TGCAGCGCCGACATCCTGGGCCGCATCGATATGGGCTATGGCTACACCTTC
CSADILGRIDMGYGYTF
>.|TRBV30|TRBJ1-5|.
TGTGCCTGGAGTGTACCCCTCAGGGTGAGCAATCAGCCCCAGCATTTT
CAWSVPLRVSNQPQHF
>.|TRBV14|TRBJ2-7|.
TGTGCCAGCAGCCAAGCATACCGAAGACGGGGGTCCTACGAGCAGTACTTC
CASSQAYRRRGSYEQYF
>.|TRBV13|TRBJ1-2|TRBD1
TGTGCCAGCAGCAGATCGACAGGGGTTATCTTCCACTATGGCTACACCTTC
CASSRSTGVIFHYGYTF
>.|TRBV6-5|TRBJ1-4|TRBD1
TGTGCCTCCCAGGGGGCCATCGCTAATGAAAAACTGTTTTTT
CASQGAIANEKLFF
>.|TRBV5-4|TRBJ2-3|.
TGTGCCAGCAGCACCCTCTGGGCCCGGCCAGATACGCAGTATTTT
CASSTLWARPDTQYF
>.|TRBV24-1|TRBJ2-3|.
TGTGCCACCAGTGATTTGCCTACTAGTCCAAGCACAGATACGCAGTATTTT
CATSDLPTSPSTDTQYF
>.|TRBV27|TRBJ2-6|.
TGTGCCAGCAGTTTTTGGTCGGCTGGGGCCAACGTCCTGACTTTC
CASSFWSAGANVLTF
>.|TRBV18|TRBJ2-3|TRBD2
TGTGCCAGCTCACCGACGATAGCGGGGGGCCGCCGGGATACGCAGTATTTT
CASSPTIAGGRRDTQYF
>.|TRBV14|TRBJ2-2|.
TGTGCCAGCAGCCGCTGGTCCGCGGACACCGGGGAGCTGTTTTTT
CASSRWSADTGELFF
>.|TRBV2|TRBJ2-7|TRBD2
TGTGCCAGCCGAGTGATAGCGGGGGGAGAGCAGTACTTC
CASRVIAGGEQYF
>few|TRBV5-1|TRBJ1-2|TRBD1
TGCGCCAGCAGCTTGGGGCTCGACAGGGCCTATGGCTACACCTTC
CASSLGLDRAYGYTF
>once|TRBV11-3|TRBJ2-2|TRBD2
TGTGCCAGCAGCCCCGGGACTAGCGGGACGCGGAACACCGGGGAGCTGTTTTTT
CASSPGTSGTRNTGELFF
>.|TRBV15|TRBJ2-5|.
TGTGCCACCAGCAGAGGGTACACGCCGGAGACCCAGTACTTC
CATSRGYTPETQYF
>.|TRBV5-1|TRBJ2-5|TRBD2
TGCGCCAGCAGCTCACAGACTAGCGGAGAGACCCAGTACTTC
CASSSQTSGETQYF
>few|TRBV3-1/TRBV3-2|TRBJ1-1|.
TGTGCCAGCAGTCCACGGGGGAAGAACACTGAAGCTTTCTTT
CASSPRGKNTEAFF
>.|TRBV20-1|TRBJ2-7|.
TGCAGTGCCAGTGGTACAGGGATAGGATACGAGCAGTACTTC
CSASGTGIGYEQYF